These 27 T cell receptor beta chains originate from one sample sequenced in a study of OX40 agonist ivuxolimab in advanced cancers. The protocol used for the library was the immunoSEQ multiplex PCR assay. Imported from immuneACCESS, the table was reduced by TCRdb to in-frame sequences with V and J called. These copies leave out some clones; in studies compared against another copy, an unresolved V gene accounts for under half, and the cause of the remainder is not known. This sample is represented by around 40,000 clones; around 87% of them were singletons. The top ten clones comprise approximately 3.6% of the sample. The material was CD4+ or CD8+ T cells sorted from blood, obtained in a trial of the OX40 agonist ivuxolimab. Receptors were obtained from an adult with an advanced solid tumor such as melanoma, head and neck, liver or kidney cancer.

The chain has TRBV27 and TRBJ1-5, with TRBD1 matching over 9 bases. The ends lost 4 bases at V and 5 bases at J; junction bases unmatched: 3. The CDR3 runs to 14 residues. Germline V gene lookup returns CDR1 MNHEY and CDR2 SMNVEV (reference sequence). The CDR3 DNA reads TGTGCCAGCAGTTGGGGACAGGGCGATCAGCCCCAGCATTTT. Translating it yields CASSWGQGDQPQHF.

The chain has TRBV9 and TRBJ1-6; no clear D. V lost 0 bases, J lost 9 bases, and 13 bases lay in between. The CDR3 is 15 amino acids. Per germline, CDR1 SGDLS and CDR2 YYNGEE. As DNA, the CDR3 is TGTGCCAGCAGCGTAGGGGTTCCCGGACTTTCACCCCTCCACTTT. Protein sequence: CASSVGVPGLSPLHF.

V usage is TRBV27 and J usage is TRBJ2-1; a possible D gene is TRBD2 (5 bases). Looked up from germline, CDR1 is MNHEY and CDR2 is SMNVEV (reference sequence). The CDR3 is made up of 14 amino acids. Trimming took 4 bases from V and 6 from J, leaving 13 bases between them. The CDR3 spells CASSSVRTLNEQFF. CDR3 coding DNA: TGTGCCAGCAGTTCTGTTCGGACTCTCAATGAGCAGTTCTTC.

The chain carries TRBV6-5 and TRBJ2-7, with D perhaps given as TRBD1 or TRBD2 (5 bases each). V was shortened by 5 bases and J by 3 bases, with 11 bases between the two germline ends. Germline CDR1 and CDR2: MNHEY and SVGAGI. This CDR3 has 13 amino acids. CDR3 in amino acids: CASSRDGNYEQYF. The CDR3 DNA follows: TGTGCCAGCAGTCGGGACGGGAACTACGAGCAGTACTTC.

This clone was seen a single time. The CDR3 loop reads CAISELAGGADTQYF. DNA for the CDR3: TGTGCCATCAGTGAGTTGGCGGGAGGGGCAGATACGCAGTATTTT. V and J are TRBV10-3 and TRBJ2-3, with 9 bases aligning to TRBD2. After removal of 1 base from V and 4 bases from J, the junction contained 3 bases not matched to a gene. The germline CDR1 and CDR2 sequences are ENHRY and SYGVKD. This CDR3 is built from 15 residues.

For the CDR3, the DNA is TGTGCCAGCAGCGGGACAGGGACCTACGAGCAGTACTTC. Translated: CASSGTGTYEQYF. The chain combines TRBV7-9 with TRBJ2-7; 9 bases are a match to TRBD1. V trimming: 5 bases; J trimming: 2 bases; junction bases outside the gene matches: 1. Germline CDR1 is SEHNR and CDR2 is FQNEAQ (reference sequence). CDR3 length equals 13 residues.

This clone was seen just once. The CDR3 loop is CASSPSSDNSYEQYF. CDR3 DNA sequence: TGTGCCAGTAGCCCCAGCTCCGACAACTCCTACGAGCAGTACTTC. The J gene is TRBJ2-7, the V gene TRBV11-3; D unclear. The CDR3 loop spans 15 amino acids. V lost 9 bases and J lost 0, with 18 bases in between. Germline CDR1 and CDR2: SGHNT and YENEEA.

V gene TRBV10-1 combines with J gene TRBJ1-2; 9 nucleotides match TRBD1. Trimming at V came to 3 bases and at J to 4 bases, leaving 3 bases not matched to a gene. Germline CDR1 is WNHNN and CDR2 is SYGVQD (reference sequence). The CDR3 has 14 amino acids. CDR3 nucleotides: TGCGCCAGCAGTGACCAGACAGGGGGCTATGGCTACACCTTC. As protein: CASSDQTGGYGYTF.

The CDR3 DNA reads as TGTGCCAGCAGTTTATGGGGGAGCGGGAGCTCCTACGAGCAGTACTTC. Its protein product is CASSLWGSGSSYEQYF. V and J are TRBV28 and TRBJ2-7; 8 nucleotides line up with TRBD2. The CDR3 totals 16 residues. Germline CDR1 reads MDHEN; CDR2 reads SYDVKM. The J segment lost 0 bases and the V segment lost 0 bases, leaving 4 bases of the junction unmatched.

This clone is medium-sized (0.01 to 0.1%) in the sample. The V call is TRBV2, the J call TRBJ1-5; possible D gene TRBD1, 5 bases. This CDR3 has 11 residues. Germline CDR1 SNHLY, CDR2 FYNNEI. V lost 8 bases to trimming and J lost 9 bases, with 11 bases between them. The DNA for the CDR3 is TGTGCCAGCGGGGACGGCGGGCCCCAGCATTTT. Protein product: CASGDGGPQHF.

As concerns this clone: This CDR3 fails to terminate in the conserved phenylalanine or tryptophan, so it likely reflects a read error. Because the CDR3's place on the DNA is in doubt, the DNA is left out and the CDR3 is given as listed by TCRdb. This sequence joins TRBV21-1 and TRBJ1-2; TRBD1 is the table's D call and was not checked against the DNA. TRBV21-1 is a listed pseudogene. The CDR3 has 18 residues if both end residues are counted. CDR3 loop: CASSKGKLNDRVGVHLLL.

The chain is built from TRBV7-9 and TRBJ2-7; TRBD2 aligns across 16 bases. The CDR3 consists of 16 residues. V was pared by 7 bases and J by 7 bases, with 10 bases of the junction left unmatched. The germline V gene encodes CDR1 SEHNR and CDR2 FQNEAQ (reference sequence). Here the CDR3 reads CASTLGLAGGVGEQYF. CDR3 DNA: TGTGCCAGCACCCTGGGACTAGCGGGAGGGGTAGGGGAGCAGTACTTC.

The genes are TRBV12-5 and TRBJ1-1; D not resolved. The CDR3 has 13 residues. Germline V gives CDR1 LGHNT, CDR2 FRNRAP. The germline V and J ends were trimmed by 2 bases and 6 bases, with 10 bases remaining between them. Here the CDR3 DNA reads TGTGCTAGTGGTTTGATTTTCGGGTCTGAAGCTTTCTTT. Its protein product is CASGLIFGSEAFF.

The V gene is TRBV11-3, the J gene TRBJ2-2; the D gene is possibly TRBD2 (5 bases). In germline, CDR1 is SGHNT, CDR2 YENEEA. Trimming left V 3 bases short and J 0 bases short, with 8 bases between. The CDR3 has 15 residues. CDR3 residues: CASSFVSANTGELFF. The CDR3 DNA reads TGTGCCAGCAGCTTCGTTAGCGCGAACACCGGGGAGCTGTTTTTT.

The rearrangement links TRBV6-1 to TRBJ1-1, with D hard to call. The CDR3 is made up of 13 amino acids. The V and J ends lost 1 base and 2 bases respectively, with 5 bases between them. Germline CDR1 MNHNS, CDR2 SASEGT. CDR3 protein: CASSEVYNTEAFF. The CDR3 bases are TGTGCCAGCAGTGAAGTCTACAACACTGAAGCTTTCTTT.

This rearrangement joins TRBV27 to TRBJ2-2, with 11 positions matching TRBD2. V trimming: 7 bases; J trimming: 2 bases; junction bases outside the gene matches: 9. The CDR3 spans 17 residues. Germline lookup yields CDR1 MNHEY and CDR2 SMNVEV (reference sequence). CDR3 amino acids: CASTASGLAVNTGELFF. CDR3 DNA sequence: TGTGCCAGCACGGCGTCGGGACTAGCGGTTAACACCGGGGAGCTGTTTTTT.

The chain recombines TRBV10-3 with TRBJ1-4, with a weak D call TRBD1 (6 bases). The CDR3 loop spans 15 amino acids. Trimming stripped 5 bases from V and 2 bases from J, with 12 bases between. Germline V lookup: CDR1 ENHRY, CDR2 SYGVKD. CDR3 sequence reads: CAISPGETTNEKLFF. Written as DNA, the CDR3 is TGTGCCATCAGTCCAGGGGAAACGACTAATGAAAAACTGTTTTTT.

This rearrangement joins TRBV6-5 to TRBJ2-7, with no clear D. V lost 4 bases, J lost 3 bases, and 7 bases lay in between. In germline, CDR1 is MNHEY, CDR2 SVGAGI. This CDR3 is built from 12 residues. This CDR3 reads CASSLGIYEQYF. CDR3 bases: TGTGCCAGCAGTTTAGGGATCTACGAGCAGTACTTC.

The chain is built from TRBV6-1 and TRBJ2-7, with D possibly being TRBD2 (6 bases). V lost 5 bases and J 0 bases, leaving 11 bases between the germline ends. The CDR3 totals 14 residues. CDR1 is MNHNS, CDR2 SASEGT, per germline. The CDR3 DNA reads as TGTGCCAGCAGTTTAGCGGAAAGCTCCTACGAGCAGTACTTC. Translation gives CASSLAESSYEQYF.

J is TRBJ1-2 and V is TRBV15; TRBD1 aligns across 12 bases. This CDR3 has 17 amino acids. Germline V gene sequence: CDR1 LNHNV, CDR2 YYDKDF (reference sequence). J lost 3 bases, V lost 5 bases, and 10 bases had no gene match. Here the CDR3 DNA reads TGTGCCACCAGCGGGGGGGACAGGGGGCGGTTATACTATGGCTACACCTTC. Protein product: CATSGGDRGRLYYGYTF.

The chain links TRBV6-5 to TRBJ2-7; D is possibly TRBD2 (6 bases). Trimming pared 8 bases from V and 7 bases from J, leaving 21 bases between. CDR3 size: 14 residues. Germline CDR1 and CDR2: MNHEY and SVGAGI. CDR3 DNA sequence: TGTGCCAGCCAAACCGGGACTGCCTTCGGGGAGCAGTACTTC. Translated: CASQTGTAFGEQYF.

The chain links TRBV7-9 to TRBJ1-3, with TRBD1 matching 8 bases. The ends lost 4 bases at V and 6 bases at J; junction bases unmatched: 5. Looked up from germline, CDR1 is SEHNR and CDR2 is FQNEAQ (reference sequence). This CDR3 has 14 amino acids. CDR3 sequence: CASSYRGVQNTIYF. Written as DNA, the CDR3 is TGTGCCAGCAGCTACAGGGGGGTACAAAACACCATATATTTT.

This rearrangement joins TRBV11-1 to TRBJ2-5, with 9 bases identical to TRBD1. This CDR3 comprises 14 residues. CDR1 is SGHAT, CDR2 FQDESV, per germline (reference sequence). Trimming took 6 bases from V and 3 from J; bases not matched to a gene: 5. The CDR3 coding sequence is TGTGCCAGCAGTTCGGACAGGGGAAAAGAGACCCAGTACTTC. This sequence encodes CASSSDRGKETQYF.

The gene calls are TRBV4-2 and TRBJ2-3; 7 bases align to TRBD2. This CDR3 comprises 17 residues. Losses at the gene ends were 0 bases for V and 2 bases for J; bases not matched to a gene: 8. From germline, CDR1 is LGHNA and CDR2 YNFKEQ. The CDR3 DNA reads TGTGCCAGCAGCCAAGATACGGCGGGAGAACTCACAGATACGCAGTATTTT. Amino acids: CASSQDTAGELTDTQYF.

The chain links TRBV14 to TRBJ1-1; TRBD1 matches 11 bases. CDR1 and CDR2 (germline): SGHDN, FVKESK. This CDR3 is 18 amino acids long. J lost 5 bases, V lost 7 bases, and 18 bases had no gene match. The CDR3 protein is CASTRTGGSLTLWTEAFF. DNA of the CDR3: TGTGCCAGCACCCGGACAGGGGGCTCCTTAACATTATGGACTGAAGCTTTCTTT.

This chain connects TRBV5-6 to TRBJ2-3; 7 bases agree with TRBD1. The CDR3 spans 14 residues. Germline trimming cut 1 base from V and 5 bases from J; bases unmatched to any gene: 4. Germline lookup yields CDR1 SGHDT and CDR2 YYEEEE. The CDR3: CASSLTGQLDTQYF. The CDR3 bases are TGTGCCAGCAGCTTGACGGGACAGTTAGATACGCAGTATTTT.

J is TRBJ1-1 and V is TRBV7-8, with D hard to call. V lost 6 bases to trimming and J lost 1 base, with 9 bases between them. Per the germline V gene, CDR1 is SGHVS and CDR2 is FQNEAQ. This CDR3 spans 13 amino acids. The CDR3 spells CASSTEGNTEAFF. CDR3 coding DNA: TGTGCCAGCAGTACCGAGGGGAACACTGAAGCTTTCTTT.